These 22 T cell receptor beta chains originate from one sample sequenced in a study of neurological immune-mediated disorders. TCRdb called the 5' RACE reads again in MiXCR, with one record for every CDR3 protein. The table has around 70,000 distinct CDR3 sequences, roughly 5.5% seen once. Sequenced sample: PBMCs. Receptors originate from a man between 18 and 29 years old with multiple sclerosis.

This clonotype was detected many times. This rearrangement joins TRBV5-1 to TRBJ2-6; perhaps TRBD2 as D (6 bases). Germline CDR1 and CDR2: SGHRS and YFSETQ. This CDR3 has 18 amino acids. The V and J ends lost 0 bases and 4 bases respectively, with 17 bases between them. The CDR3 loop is CASSLAIEGGRGANVLTF. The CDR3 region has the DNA TGCGCCAGCAGCTTGGCTATTGAGGGAGGTAGAGGGGCCAACGTCCTGACTTTC.

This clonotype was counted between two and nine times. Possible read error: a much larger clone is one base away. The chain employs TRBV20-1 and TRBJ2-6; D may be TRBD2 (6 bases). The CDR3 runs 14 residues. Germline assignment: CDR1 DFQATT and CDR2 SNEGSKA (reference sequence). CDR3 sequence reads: CSAKYGTGAKVLTF. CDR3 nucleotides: TGCAGTGCTAAGTACGGGACTGGGGCCAAAGTCCTGACTTTC.

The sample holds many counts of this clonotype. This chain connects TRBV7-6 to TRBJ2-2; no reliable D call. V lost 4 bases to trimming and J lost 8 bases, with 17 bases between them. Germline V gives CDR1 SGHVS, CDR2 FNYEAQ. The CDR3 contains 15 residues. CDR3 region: CASSSIAGRRGELFF. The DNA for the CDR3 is TGTGCCAGCAGCTCAATAGCCGGGCGTCGGGGGGAGCTGTTTTTT.

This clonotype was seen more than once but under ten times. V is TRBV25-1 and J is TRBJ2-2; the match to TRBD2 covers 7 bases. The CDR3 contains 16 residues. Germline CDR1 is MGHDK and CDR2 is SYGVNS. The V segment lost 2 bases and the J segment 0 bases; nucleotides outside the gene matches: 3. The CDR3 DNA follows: TGTGCCAGCAGTGAAAGCGGGGCTTCGAACACCGGGGAGCTGTTTTTT. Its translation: CASSESGASNTGELFF.

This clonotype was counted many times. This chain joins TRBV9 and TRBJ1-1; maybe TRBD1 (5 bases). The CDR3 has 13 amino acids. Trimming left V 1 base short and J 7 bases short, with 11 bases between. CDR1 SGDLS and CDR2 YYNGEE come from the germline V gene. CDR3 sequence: CASSVIGTGEAFF. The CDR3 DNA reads TGTGCCAGCAGCGTAATTGGGACGGGTGAAGCTTTCTTT.

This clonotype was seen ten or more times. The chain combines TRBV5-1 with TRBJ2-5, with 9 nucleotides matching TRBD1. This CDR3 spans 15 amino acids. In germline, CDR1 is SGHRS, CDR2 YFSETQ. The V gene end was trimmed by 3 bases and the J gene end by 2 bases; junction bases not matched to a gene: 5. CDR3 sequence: CASSSGQGPQETQYF. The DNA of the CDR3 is TGCGCCAGCAGCTCCGGACAGGGGCCTCAAGAGACCCAGTACTTC. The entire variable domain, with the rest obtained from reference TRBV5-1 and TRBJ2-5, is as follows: KAGVTQTPRYLIKTRGQQVTLSCSPISGHRSVSWYQQTPGQGLQFLFEYFSETQRNKGNFPGRFSGRQFSNSRSEMNVSTLELGDSALYLCASSSGQGPQETQYFGPGTRLLVL.

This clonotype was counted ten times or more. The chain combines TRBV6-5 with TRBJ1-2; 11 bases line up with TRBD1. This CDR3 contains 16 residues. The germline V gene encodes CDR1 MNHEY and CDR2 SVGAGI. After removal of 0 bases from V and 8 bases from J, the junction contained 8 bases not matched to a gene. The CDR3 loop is CASSYSGQGGGGGYTF. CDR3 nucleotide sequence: TGTGCCAGCAGTTACTCGGGACAGGGGGGCGGTGGAGGCTACACCTTC.

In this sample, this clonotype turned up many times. The DNA of the CDR3 is TGTGCCATCAGTGAGTCTCGAGATACGCAGTATTTT. Its translation: CAISESRDTQYF. The rearrangement links TRBV10-3 to TRBJ2-3; no firm D call. The V gene lost 0 bases and the J gene lost 5 bases, with 3 bases spanning the gap. The CDR3 totals 12 residues. CDR1 and CDR2 (germline): ENHRY, SYGVKD.

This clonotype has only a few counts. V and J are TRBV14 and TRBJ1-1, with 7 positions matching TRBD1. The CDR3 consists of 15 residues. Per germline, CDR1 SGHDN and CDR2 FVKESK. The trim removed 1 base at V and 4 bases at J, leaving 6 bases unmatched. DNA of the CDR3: TGTGCCAGCAGCCAAGGACAGGGTATAATCACTGAAGCTTTCTTT. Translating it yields CASSQGQGIITEAFF.

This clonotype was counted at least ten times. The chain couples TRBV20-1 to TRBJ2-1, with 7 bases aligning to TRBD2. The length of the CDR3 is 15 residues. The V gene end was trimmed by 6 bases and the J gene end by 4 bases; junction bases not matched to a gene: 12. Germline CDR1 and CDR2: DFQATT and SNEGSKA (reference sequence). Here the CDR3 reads CSAPSFGRGYNEQFF. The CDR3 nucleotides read TGCAGTGCCCCCTCCTTTGGGCGGGGGTACAATGAGCAGTTCTTC.

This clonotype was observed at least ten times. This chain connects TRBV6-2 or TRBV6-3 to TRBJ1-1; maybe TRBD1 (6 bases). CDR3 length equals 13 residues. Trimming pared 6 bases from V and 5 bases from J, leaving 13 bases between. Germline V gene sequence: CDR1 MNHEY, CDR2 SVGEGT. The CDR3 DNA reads TGTGCCAGCAGCGACCAGGGGAGGACTGAAGCTTTCTTT. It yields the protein CASSDQGRTEAFF.

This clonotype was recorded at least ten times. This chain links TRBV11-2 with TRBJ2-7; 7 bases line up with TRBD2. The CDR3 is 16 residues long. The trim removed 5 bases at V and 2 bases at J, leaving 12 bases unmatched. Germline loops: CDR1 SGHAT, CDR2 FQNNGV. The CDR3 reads CASSPLGRRGAYEQYF. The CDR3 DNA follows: TGTGCCAGCAGCCCCCTAGGGAGACGGGGGGCCTACGAGCAGTACTTC.

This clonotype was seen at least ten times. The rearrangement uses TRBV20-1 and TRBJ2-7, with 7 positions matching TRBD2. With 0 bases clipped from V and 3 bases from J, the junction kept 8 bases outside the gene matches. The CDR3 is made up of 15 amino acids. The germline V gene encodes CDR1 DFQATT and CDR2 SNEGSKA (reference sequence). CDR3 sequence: CSARDPAGRGYEQYF. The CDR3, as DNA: TGCAGTGCTAGAGATCCAGCGGGAAGGGGCTACGAGCAGTACTTC.

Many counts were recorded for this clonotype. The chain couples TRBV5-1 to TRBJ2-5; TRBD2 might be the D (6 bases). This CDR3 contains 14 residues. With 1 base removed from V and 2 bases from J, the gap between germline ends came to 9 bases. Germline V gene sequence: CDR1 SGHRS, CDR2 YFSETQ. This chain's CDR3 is CASSLSREQETQYF. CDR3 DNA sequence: TGCGCCAGCAGCTTGTCGCGGGAACAAGAGACCCAGTACTTC.

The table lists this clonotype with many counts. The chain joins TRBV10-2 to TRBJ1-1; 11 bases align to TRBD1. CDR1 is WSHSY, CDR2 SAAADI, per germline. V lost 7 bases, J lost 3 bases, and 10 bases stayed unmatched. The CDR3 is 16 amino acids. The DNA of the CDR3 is TGCGCCAGCACGGACAGGGGGCCTGAAAGGGACACTGAAGCTTTCTTT. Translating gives CASTDRGPERDTEAFF.

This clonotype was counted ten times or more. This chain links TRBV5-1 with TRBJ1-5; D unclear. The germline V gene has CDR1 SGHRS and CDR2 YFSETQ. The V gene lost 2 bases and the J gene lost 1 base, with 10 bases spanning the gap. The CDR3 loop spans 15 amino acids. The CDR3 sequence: CASSFRLGSNQPQHF. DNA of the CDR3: TGCGCCAGCAGCTTCCGACTGGGGAGCAATCAGCCCCAGCATTTT.

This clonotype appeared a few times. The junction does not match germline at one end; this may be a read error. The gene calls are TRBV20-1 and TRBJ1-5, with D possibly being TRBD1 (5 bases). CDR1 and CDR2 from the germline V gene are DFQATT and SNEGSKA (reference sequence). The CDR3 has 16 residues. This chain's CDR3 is CSARKAPGGYNQPQNF. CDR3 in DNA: TGCAGTGCTAGAAAGGCCCCGGGGGGATACAATCAGCCCCAGAATTTT.

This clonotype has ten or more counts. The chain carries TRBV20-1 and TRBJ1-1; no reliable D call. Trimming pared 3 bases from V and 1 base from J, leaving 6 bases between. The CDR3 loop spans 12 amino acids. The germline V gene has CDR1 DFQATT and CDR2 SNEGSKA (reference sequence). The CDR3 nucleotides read TGCAGTGCTAGGAAAACGAACACTGAAGCTTTCTTT. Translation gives CSARKTNTEAFF.

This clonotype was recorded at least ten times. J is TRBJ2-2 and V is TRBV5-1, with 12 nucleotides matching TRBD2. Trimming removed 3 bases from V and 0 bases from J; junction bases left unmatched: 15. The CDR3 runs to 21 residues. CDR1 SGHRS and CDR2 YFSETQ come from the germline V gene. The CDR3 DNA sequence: TGCGCCAGCAGCTGGACGCCGCGACTAGCGGGGGCGACCACGAACACCGGGGAGCTGTTTTTT. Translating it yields CASSWTPRLAGATTNTGELFF.

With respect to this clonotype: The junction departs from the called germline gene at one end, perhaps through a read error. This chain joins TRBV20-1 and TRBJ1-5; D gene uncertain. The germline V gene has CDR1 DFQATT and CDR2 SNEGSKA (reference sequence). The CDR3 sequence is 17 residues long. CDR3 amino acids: CSARPLDRALGNQPQNF. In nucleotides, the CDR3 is TGCAGTGCTAGGCCCCTGGACCGCGCATTAGGCAATCAGCCCCAGAATTTT.

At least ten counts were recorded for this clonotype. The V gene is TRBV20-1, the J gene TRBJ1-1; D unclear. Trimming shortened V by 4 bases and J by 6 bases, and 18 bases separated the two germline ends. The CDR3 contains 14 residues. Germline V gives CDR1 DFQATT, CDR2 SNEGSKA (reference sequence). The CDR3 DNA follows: TGCAGTGCTATACGCAGATCCGAAAGTTCTGAAGCTTTCTTT. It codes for CSAIRRSESSEAFF.

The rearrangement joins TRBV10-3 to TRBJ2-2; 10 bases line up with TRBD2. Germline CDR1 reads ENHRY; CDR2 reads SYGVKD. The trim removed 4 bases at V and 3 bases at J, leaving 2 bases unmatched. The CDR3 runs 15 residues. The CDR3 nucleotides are TGTGCCATCAGTGTAGCGGGAGGAGACACCGGGGAGCTGTTTTTT. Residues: CAISVAGGDTGELFF.